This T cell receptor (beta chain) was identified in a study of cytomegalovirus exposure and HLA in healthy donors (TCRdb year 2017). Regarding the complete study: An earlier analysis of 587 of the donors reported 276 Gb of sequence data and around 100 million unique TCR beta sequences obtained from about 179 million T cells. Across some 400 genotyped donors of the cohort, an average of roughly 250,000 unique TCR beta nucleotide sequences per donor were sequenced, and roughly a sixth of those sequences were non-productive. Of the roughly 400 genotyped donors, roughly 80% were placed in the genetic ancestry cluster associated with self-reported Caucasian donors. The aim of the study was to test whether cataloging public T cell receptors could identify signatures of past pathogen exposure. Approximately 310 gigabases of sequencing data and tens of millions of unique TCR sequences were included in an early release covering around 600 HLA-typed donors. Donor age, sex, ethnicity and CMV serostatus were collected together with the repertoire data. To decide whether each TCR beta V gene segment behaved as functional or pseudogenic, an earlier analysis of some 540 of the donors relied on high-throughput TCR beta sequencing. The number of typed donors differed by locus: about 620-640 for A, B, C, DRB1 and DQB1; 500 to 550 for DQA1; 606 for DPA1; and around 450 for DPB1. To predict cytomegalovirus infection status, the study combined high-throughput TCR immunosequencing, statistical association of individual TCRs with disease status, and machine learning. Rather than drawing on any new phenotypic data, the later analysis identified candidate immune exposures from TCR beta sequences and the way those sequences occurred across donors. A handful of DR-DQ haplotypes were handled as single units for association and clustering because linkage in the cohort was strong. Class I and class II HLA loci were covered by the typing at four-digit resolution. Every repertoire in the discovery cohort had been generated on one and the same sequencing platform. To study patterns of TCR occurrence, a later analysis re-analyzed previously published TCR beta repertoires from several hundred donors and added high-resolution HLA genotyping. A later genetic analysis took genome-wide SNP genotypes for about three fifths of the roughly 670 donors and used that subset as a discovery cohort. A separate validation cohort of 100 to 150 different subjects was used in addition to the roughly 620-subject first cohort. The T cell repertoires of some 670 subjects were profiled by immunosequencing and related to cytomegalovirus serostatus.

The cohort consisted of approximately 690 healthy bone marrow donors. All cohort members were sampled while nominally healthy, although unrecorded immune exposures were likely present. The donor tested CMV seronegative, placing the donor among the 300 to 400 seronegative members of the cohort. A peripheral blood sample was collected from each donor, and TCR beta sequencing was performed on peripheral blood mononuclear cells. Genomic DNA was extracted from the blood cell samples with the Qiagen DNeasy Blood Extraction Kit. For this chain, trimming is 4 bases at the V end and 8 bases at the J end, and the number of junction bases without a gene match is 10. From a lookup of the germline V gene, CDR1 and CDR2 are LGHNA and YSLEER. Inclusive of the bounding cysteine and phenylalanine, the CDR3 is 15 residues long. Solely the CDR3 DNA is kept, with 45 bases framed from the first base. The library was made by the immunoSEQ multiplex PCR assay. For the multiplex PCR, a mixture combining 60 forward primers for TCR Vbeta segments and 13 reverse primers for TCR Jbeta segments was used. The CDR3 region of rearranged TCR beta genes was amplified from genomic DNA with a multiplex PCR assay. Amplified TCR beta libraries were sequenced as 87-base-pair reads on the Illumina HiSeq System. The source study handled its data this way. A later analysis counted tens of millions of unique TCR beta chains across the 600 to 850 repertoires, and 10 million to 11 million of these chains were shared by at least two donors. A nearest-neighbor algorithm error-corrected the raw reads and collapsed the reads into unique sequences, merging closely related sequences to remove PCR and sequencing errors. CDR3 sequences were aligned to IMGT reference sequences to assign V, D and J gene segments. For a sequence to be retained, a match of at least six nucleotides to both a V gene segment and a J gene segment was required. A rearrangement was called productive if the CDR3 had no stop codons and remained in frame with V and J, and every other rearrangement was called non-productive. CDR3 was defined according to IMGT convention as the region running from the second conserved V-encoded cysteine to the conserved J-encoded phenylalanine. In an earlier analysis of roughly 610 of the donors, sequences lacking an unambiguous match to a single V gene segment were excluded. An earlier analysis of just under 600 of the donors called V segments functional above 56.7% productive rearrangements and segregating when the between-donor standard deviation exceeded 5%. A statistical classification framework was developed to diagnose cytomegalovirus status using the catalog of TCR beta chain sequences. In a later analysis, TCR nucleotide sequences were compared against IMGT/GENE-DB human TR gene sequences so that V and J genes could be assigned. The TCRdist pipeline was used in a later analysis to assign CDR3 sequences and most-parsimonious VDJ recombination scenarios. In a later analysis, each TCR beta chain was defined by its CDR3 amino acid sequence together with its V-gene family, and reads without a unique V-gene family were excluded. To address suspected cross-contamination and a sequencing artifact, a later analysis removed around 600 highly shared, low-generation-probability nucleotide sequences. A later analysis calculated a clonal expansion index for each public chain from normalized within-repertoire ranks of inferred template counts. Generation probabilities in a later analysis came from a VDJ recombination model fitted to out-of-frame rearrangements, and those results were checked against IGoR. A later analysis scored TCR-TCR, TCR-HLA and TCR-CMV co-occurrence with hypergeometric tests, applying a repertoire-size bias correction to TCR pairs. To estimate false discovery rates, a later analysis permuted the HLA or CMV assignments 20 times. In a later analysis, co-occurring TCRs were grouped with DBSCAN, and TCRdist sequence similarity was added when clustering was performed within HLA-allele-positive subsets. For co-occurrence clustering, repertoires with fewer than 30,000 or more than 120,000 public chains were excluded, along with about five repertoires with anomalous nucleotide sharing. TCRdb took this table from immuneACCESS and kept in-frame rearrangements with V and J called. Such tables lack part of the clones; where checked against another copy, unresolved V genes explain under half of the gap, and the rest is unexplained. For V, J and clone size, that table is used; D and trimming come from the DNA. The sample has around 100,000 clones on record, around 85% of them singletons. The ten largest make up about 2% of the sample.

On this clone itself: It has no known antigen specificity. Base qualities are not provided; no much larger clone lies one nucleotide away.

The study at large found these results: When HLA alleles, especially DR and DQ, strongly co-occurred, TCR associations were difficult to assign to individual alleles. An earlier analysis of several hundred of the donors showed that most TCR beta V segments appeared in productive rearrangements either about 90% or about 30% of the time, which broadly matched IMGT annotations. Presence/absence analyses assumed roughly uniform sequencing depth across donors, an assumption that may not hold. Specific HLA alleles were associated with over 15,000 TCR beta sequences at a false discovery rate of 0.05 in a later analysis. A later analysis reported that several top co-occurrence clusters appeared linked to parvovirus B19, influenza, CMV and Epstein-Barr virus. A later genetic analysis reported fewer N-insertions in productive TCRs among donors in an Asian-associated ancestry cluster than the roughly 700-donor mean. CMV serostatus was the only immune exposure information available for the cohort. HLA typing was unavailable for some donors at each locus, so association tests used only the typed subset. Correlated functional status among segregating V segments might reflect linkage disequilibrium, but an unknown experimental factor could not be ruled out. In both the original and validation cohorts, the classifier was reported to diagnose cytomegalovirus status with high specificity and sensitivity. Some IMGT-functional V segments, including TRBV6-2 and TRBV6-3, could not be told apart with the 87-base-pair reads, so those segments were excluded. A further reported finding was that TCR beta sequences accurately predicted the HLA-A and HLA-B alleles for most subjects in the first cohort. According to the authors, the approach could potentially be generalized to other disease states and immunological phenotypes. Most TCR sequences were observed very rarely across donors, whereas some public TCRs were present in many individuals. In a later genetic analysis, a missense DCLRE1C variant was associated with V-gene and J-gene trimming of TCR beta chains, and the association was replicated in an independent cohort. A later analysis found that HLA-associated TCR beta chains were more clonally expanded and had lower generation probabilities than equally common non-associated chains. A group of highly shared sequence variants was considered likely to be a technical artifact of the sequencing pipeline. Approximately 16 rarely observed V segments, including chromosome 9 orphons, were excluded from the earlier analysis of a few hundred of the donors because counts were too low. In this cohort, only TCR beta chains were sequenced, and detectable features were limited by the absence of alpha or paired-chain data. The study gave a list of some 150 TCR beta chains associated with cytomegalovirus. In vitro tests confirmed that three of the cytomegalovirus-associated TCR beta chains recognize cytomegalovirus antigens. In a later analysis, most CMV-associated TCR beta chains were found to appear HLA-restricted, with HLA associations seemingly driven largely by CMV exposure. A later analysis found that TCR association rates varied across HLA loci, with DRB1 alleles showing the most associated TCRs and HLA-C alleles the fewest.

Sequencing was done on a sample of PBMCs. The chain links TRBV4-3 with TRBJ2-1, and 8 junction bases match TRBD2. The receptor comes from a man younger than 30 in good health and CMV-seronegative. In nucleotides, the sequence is TGCGCCAGCAGCCTCGGGCTGGGACTAGGTGATGAGCAGTTCTTC. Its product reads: CASSLGLGLGDEQFF.